This entry features one T cell receptor beta chain sequence. The data derive from a study of blood T cell repertoires in COVID-19. On the study more broadly: Samples taken during acute and convalescent COVID-19 were collected in the United States, Italy and Spain. The analysed material was cDNA or gDNA that came from T cells, B-cell-depleted T cells, or PBMCs.

Authors' analysis steps: Nucleated cell number was recorded as an estimate derived from reference gene primer amplification. Produced via immunoSEQ multiplex PCR; TCRdb's table is partial and in-frame only. V, J and clone size are taken as reported in that table, and D and trimming were inferred from the DNA itself. The profile shows approximately 230,000 clones, about 85% of them singletons. This sequence was found in a man aged 18 to 30 with active or convalescent COVID-19. Sequenced material: peripheral blood.

Here the CDR3 reads CASSLAGAQFF. The CDR3 bases are TGTGCCAGCAGCTTAGCGGGAGCGCAGTTCTTC. The chain couples TRBV6-2 or TRBV6-3 to TRBJ2-1; the match to TRBD2 covers 9 bases. Germline CDR1 reads MNHEY; CDR2 reads SVGEGT. V lost 6 bases and J lost 12; bases outside the gene matches: 3. The CDR3 runs to 11 residues.